The text below deals with one T cell receptor beta chain. Its specificity is unknown. This sample is part of a study of naive and memory T cell subsets. Study outcomes and limitations: Activation and differentiation may alter RNA-based TCR counts.

The beta constant-region primer was an equimolar mix of two oligonucleotides covering TRBC1 and TRBC2. Each CDR3 protein gets one entry after TCRdb re-called the UMI-ligation and nested PCR reads with MiXCR. The sample includes 70,000 to 95,000 distinct CDR3 sequences, about 7% of them seen just once. CDR1 is SEHNR and CDR2 is FQNEAQ in the germline V gene (reference sequence). This CDR3 is built from 13 residues. Trimming removed 4 bases at V and 4 bases at J, with 10 bases between. From the second PCR step, alpha and beta chains were amplified apart. This clonotype was obtained from a human donor in good health. Sequenced sample: central memory CD4+ T cells from blood. The chain has TRBV7-9 and TRBJ1-2; maybe TRBD1 (5 bases). CDR3 in DNA: TGTGCCAGCAGCTATTCGACAGTCTATGGCTACACCTTC. It yields the protein CASSYSTVYGYTF.